The 18 T cell receptor beta chains reported below all come from one sample, sequenced in a study of beta chain features in type 1 diabetes (dated by TCRdb to 2016 to 2018). Library creation used the immunoSEQ multiplex PCR assay. The entire amount of isolated RNA was reverse transcribed using the High Capacity cDNA Reverse Transcription Kit, so the sequenced TCRB transcripts were expressed ones. The immuneACCESS repertoire file appears here via TCRdb, limited to in-frame rearrangements. These files lack a portion of the clones; in checked studies, under half of the deficit traces to unresolved V genes, and the cause of the others is not known. This sample has some 99,000 clones in its table, and roughly 43% of those were observed once. The top ten constitute about 0.07% of the sample. The sample comprised stem cell memory CD4+ T cells from blood. Reading the label with the study, this specimen's cell subset or site is: stem cell-like memory CD4+ T cells. These receptors were obtained from a woman aged 18-29 years in good health.

This chain links TRBV9 with TRBJ2-1; TRBD2 agrees at 8 bases. CDR3 length equals 18 residues. CDR1 SGDLS and CDR2 YYNGEE come from the germline V gene. The J segment lost 6 bases and the V segment lost 0 bases, leaving 14 bases of the junction unmatched. The CDR3 loop reads CASSVGPRTGRAFNEQFF. The CDR3, as DNA: TGTGCCAGCAGCGTAGGCCCCCGAACCGGGAGGGCCTTCAATGAGCAGTTCTTC.

The chain links TRBV19 to TRBJ2-7, with 12 bases aligning to TRBD2. Germline loops: CDR1 LNHDA, CDR2 SQIVND (reference sequence). The CDR3 has 16 amino acids. Germline trimming cut 2 bases from V and 4 bases from J; bases unmatched to any gene: 6. CDR3 region: CASSISTSGSRYEQYF. The CDR3 region has the DNA TGTGCCAGTAGTATATCGACTAGCGGGAGTCGATACGAGCAGTACTTC.

CDR3 sequence (DNA): TGTGCCAGCTCACCACGGCTAGCGGGAGGAGAGGGCGAGCAGTTCTTC. Translated: CASSPRLAGGEGEQFF. V usage is TRBV18 and J usage is TRBJ2-1; 11 bases match TRBD2. V lost 1 base and J lost 10; bases outside the gene matches: 9. In germline, CDR1 is KGHSH, CDR2 LQKENI. This CDR3 region has 16 residues. The whole variable domain, filled in from reference TRBV18 and TRBJ2-1, reads NAGVMQNPRHLVRRRGQEARLRCSPMKGHSHVYWYRQLPEEGLKFMVYLQKENIIDESGMPKERFSAEFPKEGPSILRIQQVVRGDSAAYFCASSPRLAGGEGEQFFGPGTRLTVL.

This clone appeared a few times. This chain joins TRBV5-1 and TRBJ2-2; 7 bases align to TRBD2. CDR1 and CDR2 (germline): SGHRS, YFSETQ. This CDR3 contains 15 residues. Losses at the gene ends were 6 bases for V and 4 bases for J; bases not matched to a gene: 9. CDR3 region: CASTRRGSITGELFF. CDR3 in DNA: TGCGCCAGCACAAGACGCGGGAGCATCACCGGGGAGCTGTTTTTT.

This chain uses TRBV9 with TRBJ2-1, with D unclear. This CDR3 region has 17 residues. The germline CDR1 and CDR2 sequences are SGDLS and YYNGEE. Trimming pared 3 bases from V and 0 bases from J, leaving 16 bases between. The CDR3 DNA is TGTGCCAGCAGCGGTAGCATATTAGGTAGCTCCTACAATGAGCAGTTCTTC. Its translation is CASSGSILGSSYNEQFF.

The rearrangement joins TRBV30 to TRBJ2-5; D gene uncertain. V lost 2 bases and J lost 5, with 18 bases in between. The germline V gene encodes CDR1 GTSNPN and CDR2 SVGIG (reference sequence). CDR3 length equals 15 residues. CDR3 bases: TGTGCCTGGAGTCCCGGGTACCTAGATGCGGAGACCCAGTACTTC. Protein sequence: CAWSPGYLDAETQYF.

This clone came up a few times. The chain is built from TRBV5-1 and TRBJ2-1; 13 bases match TRBD2. This CDR3 comprises 15 residues. V shed 9 bases, J shed 3 bases, and the junction held 6 bases outside the gene matches. Per the germline V gene, CDR1 is SGHRS and CDR2 is YFSETQ. CDR3 sequence (DNA): TGCGCCACCAGAGGACTAGCGGGAGTCTACAATGAGCAGTTCTTC. Residues: CATRGLAGVYNEQFF. The full variable domain, its missing parts supplied by reference TRBV5-1 and TRBJ2-1, is KAGVTQTPRYLIKTRGQQVTLSCSPISGHRSVSWYQQTPGQGLQFLFEYFSETQRNKGNFPGRFSGRQFSNSRSEMNVSTLELGDSALYLCATRGLAGVYNEQFFGPGTRLTVL.

The V and J genes are TRBV30 and TRBJ1-5, with D maybe TRBD1 (5 bases). Germline-derived CDR1 and CDR2 are GTSNPN and SVGIG (reference sequence). This CDR3 has 15 residues. Trimming took 2 bases from V and 6 from J, leaving 17 bases between them. The CDR3 here is CAWSPAGGGSQPQHF. The CDR3 DNA reads as TGTGCCTGGAGTCCCGCGGGCGGGGGGTCTCAGCCCCAGCATTTT.

The J gene is TRBJ1-5, the V gene TRBV9; 7 bases map to TRBD1. After removal of 4 bases from V and 3 bases from J, the junction contained 4 bases not matched to a gene. Germline V gives CDR1 SGDLS, CDR2 YYNGEE. The CDR3 length is 14 residues. The chain's CDR3 is CASSKGQLNQPQHF. CDR3 coding DNA: TGTGCCAGCAGCAAGGGACAGCTCAATCAGCCCCAGCATTTT.

In regard to this clone: Other DNA variants within this sample encode the same CDR3. J is TRBJ2-2 and V is TRBV5-1, with a weak D call TRBD2 (6 bases). The V end lost 2 bases, the J end lost 5 bases, and 13 bases lay between the germline ends. The CDR3 covers 15 residues. Germline V gives CDR1 SGHRS, CDR2 YFSETQ. The CDR3 DNA follows: TGCGCCAGCAGCTTACGAGCGGGCAGAACCGGGGAGCTGTTTTTT. Protein: CASSLRAGRTGELFF.

This clone was seen only once. The chain joins TRBV11-3 to TRBJ2-2, with TRBD1 as a possible D gene (5 bases). Trimming pared 4 bases from V and 2 bases from J, leaving 11 bases between. From germline, CDR1 is SGHNT and CDR2 YENEEA. This CDR3 is built from 15 residues. CDR3 nucleotides: TGTGCCAGCAGCTACCAGGGTCGAAACACCGGGGAGCTGTTTTTT. The encoded protein is CASSYQGRNTGELFF. Full variable domain (missing parts from reference TRBV11-3 and TRBJ2-2): EAGVVQSPRYKIIEKKQPVAFWCNPISGHNTLYWYLQNLGQGPELLIRYENEEAVDDSQLPKDRFSAERLKGVDSTLKIQPAELGDSAVYLCASSYQGRNTGELFFGEGSRLTVL.

The chain recombines TRBV6-1 with TRBJ2-3; 7 bases fit TRBD2. Trimming at V came to 6 bases and at J to 3 bases, leaving 0 bases not matched to a gene. The germline V gene has CDR1 MNHNS and CDR2 SASEGT. The CDR3 sequence is 12 residues long. In DNA form, the CDR3 reads TGTGCCAGCAGACTAGCGACAGATACGCAGTATTTT. Its protein is CASRLATDTQYF.

This clone was seen a few times. CDR3 coding DNA: TGCAGCGTTGGGAGGGCAGCACTTGCCGATAACTATGGCTACACCTTC. The encoded protein is CSVGRAALADNYGYTF. The chain has TRBV29-1 and TRBJ1-2; the D is unclear. Per germline, CDR1 SQVTM and CDR2 ANQGSEA. V lost 4 bases to trimming and J lost 1 base, with 19 bases between them. CDR3 size: 16 residues.

The CDR3 loop reads CATSRYWDRRTNEQFF. The CDR3 DNA sequence: TGTGCCACCAGCAGATATTGGGACAGGCGTACCAATGAGCAGTTCTTC. The V gene is TRBV15, the J gene TRBJ2-1, with 8 bases aligning to TRBD1. The CDR3 sequence is 16 residues long. Germline CDR1 reads LNHNV; CDR2 reads YYDKDF (reference sequence). J gave up 6 bases and V 2 bases, and 9 bases lay outside the gene matches. Full variable domain (rest looked up from reference TRBV15 and TRBJ2-1): DAMVIQNPRYQVTQFGKPVTLSCSQTLNHNVMYWYQQKSSQAPKLLFHYYDKDFNNEADTPDNFQSRRPNTSFCFLDIRSPGLGDTAMYLCATSRYWDRRTNEQFFGPGTRLTVL.

A few counts support this clone. The chain is built from TRBV5-1 and TRBJ2-7, with TRBD1 matching over 7 bases. The germline V gene encodes CDR1 SGHRS and CDR2 YFSETQ. V was clipped by 0 bases and J by 4 bases; unmatched bases: 13. The CDR3 extends over 17 amino acids. CDR3 amino acids: CASSLVFRGNLRYEQYF. The CDR3 nucleotides are TGCGCCAGCAGCTTGGTCTTCAGGGGGAACTTGCGGTACGAGCAGTACTTC.

This clone was detected only a few times. The chain carries TRBV19 and TRBJ2-1; 9 bases match TRBD2. The V and J ends lost 5 bases and 7 bases, in that order; junction bases with no gene match: 9. CDR1 is LNHDA, CDR2 SQIVND, per germline (reference sequence). The CDR3 covers 15 residues. As DNA, the CDR3 is TGTGCCAGTAGTCGGGTTAGCGGGAGTTGGAATGAGCAGTTCTTC. Translating gives CASSRVSGSWNEQFF.

This clone was detected once. The V and J genes are TRBV5-4 and TRBJ1-2; no reliable D call. V lost 3 bases and J lost 8, with 17 bases in between. There are 14 residues in the CDR3. Germline loops: CDR1 SGHNT, CDR2 YYREEE (reference sequence). DNA for the CDR3: TGTGCCAGCAGCTCAAATGGGAGGGATCAAGGCTACACCTTC. It encodes CASSSNGRDQGYTF.

This chain uses TRBV7-9 with TRBJ2-3; 14 bases agree with TRBD2. The CDR3 is 16 residues long. Germline V gene data show CDR1 as SEHNR and CDR2 as FQNEAQ (reference sequence). V shed 5 bases, J shed 6 bases, and the junction held 7 bases outside the gene matches. The CDR3 here is CASSLGLAGVFDTQYF. CDR3 coding DNA: TGTGCCAGCAGCCTGGGACTAGCGGGAGTATTTGATACGCAGTATTTT.